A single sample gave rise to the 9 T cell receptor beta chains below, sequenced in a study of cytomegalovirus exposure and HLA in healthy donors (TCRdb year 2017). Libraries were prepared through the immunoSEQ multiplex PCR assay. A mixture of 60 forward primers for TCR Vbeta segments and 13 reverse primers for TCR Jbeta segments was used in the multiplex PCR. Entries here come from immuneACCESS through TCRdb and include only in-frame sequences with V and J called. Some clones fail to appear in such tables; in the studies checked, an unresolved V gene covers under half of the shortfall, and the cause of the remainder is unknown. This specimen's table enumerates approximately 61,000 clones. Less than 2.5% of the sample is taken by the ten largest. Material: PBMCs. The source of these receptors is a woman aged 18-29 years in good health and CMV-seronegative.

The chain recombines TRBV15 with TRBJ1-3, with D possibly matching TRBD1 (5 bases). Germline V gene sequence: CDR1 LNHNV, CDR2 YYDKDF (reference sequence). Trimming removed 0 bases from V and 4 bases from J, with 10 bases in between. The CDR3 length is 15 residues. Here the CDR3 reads CATSRDSGNGNTIYF. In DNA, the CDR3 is TGTGCCACCAGCAGAGATTCAGGGAACGGAAACACCATATATTTT.

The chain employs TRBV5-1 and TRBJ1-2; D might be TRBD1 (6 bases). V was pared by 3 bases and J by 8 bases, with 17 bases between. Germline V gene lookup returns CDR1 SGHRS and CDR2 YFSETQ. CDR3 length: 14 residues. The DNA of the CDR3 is TGCGCCAGCAGCTATGGCCAGGGGATGGGAGGCTACACCTTC. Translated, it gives CASSYGQGMGGYTF.

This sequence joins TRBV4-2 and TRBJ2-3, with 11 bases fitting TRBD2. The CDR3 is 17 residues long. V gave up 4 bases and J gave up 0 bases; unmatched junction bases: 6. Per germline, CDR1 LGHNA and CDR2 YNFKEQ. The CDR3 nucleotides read TGTGCCAGCAGCCGGATACTAGCGGGAGCTAGCACAGATACGCAGTATTTT. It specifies CASSRILAGASTDTQYF.

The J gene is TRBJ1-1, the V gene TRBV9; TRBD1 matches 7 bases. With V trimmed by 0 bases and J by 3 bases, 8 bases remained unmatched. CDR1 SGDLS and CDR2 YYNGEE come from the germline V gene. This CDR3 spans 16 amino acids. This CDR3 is CASSVAPQGDHTEAFF. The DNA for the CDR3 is TGTGCCAGCAGCGTAGCCCCTCAGGGGGACCACACTGAAGCTTTCTTT.

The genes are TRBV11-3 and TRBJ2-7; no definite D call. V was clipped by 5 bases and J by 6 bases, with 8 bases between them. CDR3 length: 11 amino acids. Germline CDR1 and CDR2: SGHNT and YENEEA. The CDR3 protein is CASSQSPEQYF. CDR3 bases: TGTGCCAGCAGCCAGTCTCCCGAGCAGTACTTC.

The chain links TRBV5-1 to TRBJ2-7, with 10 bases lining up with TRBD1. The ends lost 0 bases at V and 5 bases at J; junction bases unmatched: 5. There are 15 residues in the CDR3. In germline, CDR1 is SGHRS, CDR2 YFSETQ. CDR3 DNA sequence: TGCGCCAGCAGCTTGGCGACAGGGGGCTTAGACGAGCAGTACTTC. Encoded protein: CASSLATGGLDEQYF. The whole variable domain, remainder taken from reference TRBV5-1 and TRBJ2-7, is KAGVTQTPRYLIKTRGQQVTLSCSPISGHRSVSWYQQTPGQGLQFLFEYFSETQRNKGNFPGRFSGRQFSNSRSEMNVSTLELGDSALYLCASSLATGGLDEQYFGPGTRLTVT.

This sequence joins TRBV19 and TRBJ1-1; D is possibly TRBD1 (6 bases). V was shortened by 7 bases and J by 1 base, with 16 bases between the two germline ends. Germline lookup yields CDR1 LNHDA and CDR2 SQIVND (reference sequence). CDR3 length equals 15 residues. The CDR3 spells CASTFLDRTNTEAFF. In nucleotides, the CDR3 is TGTGCCAGTACTTTTCTCGACAGGACGAACACTGAAGCTTTCTTT.

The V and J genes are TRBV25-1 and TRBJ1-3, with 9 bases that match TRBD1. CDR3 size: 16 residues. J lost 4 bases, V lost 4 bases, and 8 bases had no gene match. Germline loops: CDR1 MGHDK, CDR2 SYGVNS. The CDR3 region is CASSGVGQGLGNTIYF. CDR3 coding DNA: TGTGCCAGCAGTGGGGTGGGACAGGGTCTCGGAAACACCATATATTTT. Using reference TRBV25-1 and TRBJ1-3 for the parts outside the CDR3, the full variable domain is EADIYQTPRYLVIGTGKKITLECSQTMGHDKMYWYQQDPGMELHLIHYSYGVNSTEKGDLSSESTVSRIRTEHFPLTLESARPSHTSQYLCASSGVGQGLGNTIYFGEGSWLTVV.

CDR3 nucleotide sequence: TGTGCCAGCAGTGAAGCAGCGGGGGGCTACAATGAGCAGTTCTTC. Encoded protein: CASSEAAGGYNEQFF. The rearrangement uses TRBV6-1 and TRBJ2-1; 9 bases match TRBD2. The ends lost 0 bases at V and 3 bases at J; junction bases unmatched: 0. CDR3 length: 15 residues. Germline V gene sequence: CDR1 MNHNS, CDR2 SASEGT.